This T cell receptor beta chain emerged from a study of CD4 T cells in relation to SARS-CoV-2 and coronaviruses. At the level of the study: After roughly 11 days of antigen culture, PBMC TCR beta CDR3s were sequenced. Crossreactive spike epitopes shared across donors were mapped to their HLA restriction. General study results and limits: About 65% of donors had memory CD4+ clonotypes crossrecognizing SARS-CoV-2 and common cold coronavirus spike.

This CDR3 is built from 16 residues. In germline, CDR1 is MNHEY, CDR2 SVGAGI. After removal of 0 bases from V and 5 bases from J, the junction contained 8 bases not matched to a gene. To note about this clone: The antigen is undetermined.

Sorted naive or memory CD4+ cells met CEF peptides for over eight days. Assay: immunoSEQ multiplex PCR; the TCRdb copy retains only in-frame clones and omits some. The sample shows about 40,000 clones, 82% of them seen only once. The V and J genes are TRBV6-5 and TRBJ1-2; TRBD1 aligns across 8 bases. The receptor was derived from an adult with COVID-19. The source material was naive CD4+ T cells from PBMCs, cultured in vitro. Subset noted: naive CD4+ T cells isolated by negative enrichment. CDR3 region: CASSYSQWTGRYGYTF. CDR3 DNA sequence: TGTGCCAGCAGTTACTCCCAATGGACAGGGCGATATGGCTACACCTTC.